This TCR beta chain derives from a study of blood T cell repertoires in COVID-19. At the level of the study: The samples span acute and convalescent COVID-19 from the United States, Italy and Spain. The analysed material was cDNA or gDNA that came from T cells, B-cell-depleted T cells, or PBMCs.

The protocol was immunoSEQ multiplex PCR, while the TCRdb copy is restricted to in-frame clones and leaves out a portion. The sample lists just under 60,000 clones; more than 60% were seen once. Germline CDR1 is SGHKS and CDR2 is YYEKEE (reference sequence). The V gene lost 0 bases and the J gene lost 0 bases, with 9 bases spanning the gap. The CDR3 covers 16 residues. This sequence originates from a human donor in a cohort sampled during active COVID-19. This chain connects TRBV5-5 to TRBJ1-4; the D gene is possibly TRBD1 (6 bases). Specimen: peripheral blood. CDR3 coding DNA: TGTGCCAGCAGCTTGGGGAGACAGGCAACTAATGAAAAACTGTTTTTT. This gives the protein CASSLGRQATNEKLFF. The full variable domain, in which reference TRBV5-5 and TRBJ1-4 provide the parts outside the CDR3, is DAGVTQSPTHLIKTRGQQVTLRCSPISGHKSVSWYQQVLGQGPQFIFQYYEKEERGRGNFPDRFSARQFPNYSSELNVNALLLGDSALYLCASSLGRQATNEKLFFGSGTQLSVL.